The 9 T cell receptor beta chains below all came from one sample that was sequenced in a study of T cells after yellow fever vaccination. MiXCR, applied by TCRdb to the 5' RACE reads, yields one record per CDR3 protein. The sample lists roughly 45,000 distinct CDR3 sequences, more than 6% occurring once. This specimen was PBMCs, either bulk or a sorted T-cell subset (CD4+, CD8+, memory, or dextramer-sorted; not recorded which), taken 45 days after the yellow fever booster vaccination. The receptors shown here come from a man aged 25 to 40 who received the YFV17D yellow fever vaccine.

In its sample, this clonotype was seen many times. This chain connects TRBV7-8 to TRBJ1-1, with a weak D call TRBD1 (6 bases). Germline V lookup: CDR1 SGHVS, CDR2 FQNEAQ. The CDR3 spans 15 residues. V was pared by 1 base and J by 2 bases, with 11 bases between. The CDR3 bases are TGTGCCAGCAGCTTAGAGATGACAGGAAACACTGAAGCTTTCTTT. Translating gives CASSLEMTGNTEAFF. The full variable domain, its missing parts supplied by reference TRBV7-8 and TRBJ1-1, is GAGVSQSPRYKVAKRGQDVALRCDPISGHVSLFWYQQALGQGPEFLTYFQNEAQLDKSGLPSDRFFAERPEGSVSTLKIQRTQQEDSAVYLCASSLEMTGNTEAFFGQGTRLTVV.

The sample holds many counts of this clonotype. The CDR3 is CASSPEGLAGAAFIYTQYF. The CDR3 region has the DNA TGCGCCAGCAGCCCCGAGGGTCTAGCGGGAGCGGCCTTTATCTATACGCAGTATTTT. This chain uses TRBV5-1 with TRBJ2-3; 10 bases are a match to TRBD2. Germline trimming cut 4 bases from V and 7 bases from J; bases unmatched to any gene: 21. CDR3 length: 19 residues. Per germline, CDR1 SGHRS and CDR2 YFSETQ.

The rearrangement uses TRBV2 and TRBJ2-3, with 8 bases lining up with TRBD2. V was clipped by 3 bases and J by 5 bases; unmatched bases: 7. CDR1 is SNHLY, CDR2 FYNNEI, per germline. This CDR3 is 15 amino acids long. The CDR3, as DNA: TGTGCCAGCAGTGATTTACTAGCGGATGGAGATACGCAGTATTTT. This gives the protein CASSDLLADGDTQYF.

This clonotype occurred many times. The CDR3 DNA follows: TGTGCCATCAGTGGACAGGGGCCGGTCGGGTACGAGCAGTACTTC. Translation gives CAISGQGPVGYEQYF. J is TRBJ2-7 and V is TRBV10-3; 8 nucleotides align to TRBD1. Per the germline V gene, CDR1 is ENHRY and CDR2 is SYGVKD. This CDR3 contains 15 residues. V trimming: 4 bases; J trimming: 4 bases; junction bases outside the gene matches: 9.

This clonotype was seen ten or more times. This sequence joins TRBV20-1 and TRBJ1-1; 7 bases fit TRBD1. The V gene end was trimmed by 6 bases and the J gene end by 7 bases; junction bases not matched to a gene: 11. Germline CDR1 DFQATT, CDR2 SNEGSKA (reference sequence). There are 13 residues in the CDR3. This chain's CDR3 is CSARTGRGGEAFF. The CDR3 bases are TGCAGTGCCAGGACAGGCCGAGGGGGTGAAGCTTTCTTT.

This clonotype was picked up a small number of times. This chain links TRBV5-1 with TRBJ2-7; D may be TRBD1 or TRBD2 (5 bases each). Germline V gene sequence: CDR1 SGHRS, CDR2 YFSETQ. The V and J ends lost 0 bases and 2 bases respectively, with 18 bases between them. The CDR3 spans 17 residues. This CDR3 is CASSLGDGFLGAYEQYF. CDR3 coding DNA: TGCGCCAGCAGCTTGGGGGACGGCTTTCTGGGCGCCTACGAGCAGTACTTC.

This clonotype was recorded at least ten times. The gene calls are TRBV4-3 and TRBJ2-7, with D unclear. V gave up 1 base and J gave up 6 bases, with 16 bases separating them. This CDR3 is built from 15 residues. Per the germline V gene, CDR1 is LGHNA and CDR2 is YSLEER. The CDR3 region has the DNA TGCGCCAGCAGCCAAGGATCCCCCCCATCTTTCGAGCAGTACTTC. Translated, it gives CASSQGSPPSFEQYF.

The sample holds many counts of this clonotype. The chain combines TRBV7-3 with TRBJ2-5, with a weak D call TRBD2 (6 bases). The ends were cut back, 2 bases at V and 4 bases at J, with 14 bases in the middle. Germline V gene data show CDR1 as SGHTA and CDR2 as FQGTGA. The CDR3 is 15 residues long. CDR3 sequence (DNA): TGTGCCAGCAGCTTAGGGCCGGGACTCCTAGAGACCCAGTACTTC. Translation gives CASSLGPGLLETQYF.

In this sample, this clonotype turned up many times. DNA for the CDR3: TGTGCCAGCAGTACCCCTCTGACTAGCGGGACCCACGAGCAGTACTTC. Translated: CASSTPLTSGTHEQYF. The genes are TRBV6-1 and TRBJ2-7, with 11 bases fitting TRBD2. Germline CDR1 is MNHNS and CDR2 is SASEGT. The CDR3 is 16 residues long. The junction had 11 bases not matched to a gene; V was cut back by 5 bases and J by 5 bases.